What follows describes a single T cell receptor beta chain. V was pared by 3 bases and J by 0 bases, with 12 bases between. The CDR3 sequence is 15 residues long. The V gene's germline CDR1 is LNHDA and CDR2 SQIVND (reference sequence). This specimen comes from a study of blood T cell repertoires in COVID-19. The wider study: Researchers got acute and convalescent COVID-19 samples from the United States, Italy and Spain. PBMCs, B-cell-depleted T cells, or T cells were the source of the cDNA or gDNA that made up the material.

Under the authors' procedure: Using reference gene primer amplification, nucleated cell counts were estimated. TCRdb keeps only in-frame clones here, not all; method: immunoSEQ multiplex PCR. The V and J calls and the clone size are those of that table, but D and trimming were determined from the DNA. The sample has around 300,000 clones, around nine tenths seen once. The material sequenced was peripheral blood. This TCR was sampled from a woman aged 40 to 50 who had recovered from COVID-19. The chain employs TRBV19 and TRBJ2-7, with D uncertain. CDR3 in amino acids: CASSIPPGASYEQYF. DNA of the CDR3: TGTGCCAGTAGTATCCCCCCAGGTGCCTCCTACGAGCAGTACTTC.